Given below is one TCR beta chain in context. Per the original methods: For nucleated cells, counts were estimated from reference gene primer amplification. Some clones are missing from TCRdb's copy, which holds only in-frame ones; the method was immunoSEQ multiplex PCR. The DNA was the basis for D and trimming; V, J and clone size are from that table. The sample carries around 170,000 clones, approximately 90% recorded once. This entry belongs to a study of blood T cell repertoires in COVID-19. Study overall: COVID-19 samples, acute and convalescent, were from the United States, Italy and Spain.

This CDR3 comprises 15 residues. Germline V gives CDR1 SNHLY, CDR2 FYNNEI. J was trimmed by 3 bases and V by 3 bases; bases with no gene match: 4. The TCR sequence derives from a man in his sixties with acute or convalescent COVID-19. Sequencing was carried out using peripheral blood. The chain is built from TRBV2 and TRBJ2-3, with 9 bases identical to TRBD1. The CDR3 DNA follows: TGTGCCAGCAGTGAGTCGGGACAGGGAACAGATACGCAGTATTTT. It is translated as CASSESGQGTDTQYF. Supplemented by reference TRBV2 and TRBJ2-3, the full variable domain reads EPEVTQTPSHQVTQMGQEVILRCVPISNHLYFYWYRQILGQKVEFLVSFYNNEISEKSEIFDDQFSVERPDGSNFTLKIRSTKLEDSAMYFCASSESGQGTDTQYFGPGTRLTVL.